These 10 T cell receptor beta chains came from one sample sequenced in a study of shared clonotypes between healthy human individuals. The repertoire was sequenced with immunoSEQ multiplex PCR; TCRdb's copy has only in-frame clones and lacks some. The sample includes a few million clones, under 95% seen only once; the top ten take about 0.36%. Specimen: naive CD4+ T cells from PBMCs. Specified subset: CD45RA+ positively selected. Every receptor here comes from a man aged 18 to 30 in good health. Some clones in this sample may be carry-over from other donors' samples.

The gene calls are TRBV9 and TRBJ2-1, with 14 bases fitting TRBD2. Germline CDR1 reads SGDLS; CDR2 reads YYNGEE. This CDR3 spans 16 amino acids. Germline trimming cut 4 bases from V and 7 bases from J; bases unmatched to any gene: 7. The CDR3 DNA reads as TGTGCCAGCAGCATGACTAGCGGGAGGGCAGGGAATGAGCAGTTCTTC. Protein product: CASSMTSGRAGNEQFF.

V usage is TRBV5-4 and J usage is TRBJ2-3, with D possibly TRBD2 on 6 matching bases. The length of the CDR3 is 15 residues. Germline V gene lookup returns CDR1 SGHNT and CDR2 YYREEE (reference sequence). Trimming left V 0 bases short and J 6 bases short, with 14 bases between. The CDR3 DNA follows: TGTGCCAGCAGCTTGGCCGGAGGGAGTTTGGATACGCAGTATTTT. The encoded protein is CASSLAGGSLDTQYF.

The V gene is TRBV4-2, the J gene TRBJ2-2, with TRBD2 as a possible D gene (6 bases). The CDR3 runs 17 residues. V lost 4 bases, J lost 6 bases, and 21 bases lay in between. CDR1 is LGHNA, CDR2 YNFKEQ, per germline. The CDR3 region has the DNA TGTGCCAGCAGCCCATTGGGGCTGGCGGGAAGCCCCGGGGAGCTGTTTTTT. This translates into CASSPLGLAGSPGELFF.

As DNA, the CDR3 is TGTGCCAGCCTCCGGGACCACACCTACGAGCAGTACTTC. Protein sequence: CASLRDHTYEQYF. This sequence joins TRBV2 and TRBJ2-7; D is possibly TRBD1 or TRBD2 (5 bases each). V lost 8 bases and J 2 bases, leaving 13 bases between the germline ends. The CDR3 contains 13 residues. In germline, CDR1 is SNHLY, CDR2 FYNNEI.

The chain couples TRBV29-1 to TRBJ1-1; tentative D call: TRBD1 (5 bases). The V gene's germline CDR1 is SQVTM and CDR2 ANQGSEA. CDR3 length: 12 residues. Trimming pared 4 bases from V and 3 bases from J, leaving 9 bases between. The CDR3 DNA reads as TGCAGCGTTGTCCGGGGGGACACTGAAGCTTTCTTT. Protein: CSVVRGDTEAFF.

The chain is built from TRBV7-9 and TRBJ1-4, with D tentatively TRBD1 (6 bases). The CDR3 contains 16 residues. The V end lost 4 bases, the J end lost 4 bases, and 16 bases lay between the germline ends. CDR1 is SEHNR and CDR2 is FQNEAQ in the germline V gene (reference sequence). In DNA form, the CDR3 reads TGTGCCAGCAGCTCGGGGGCGCGGGCTCTTAATGAAAAACTGTTTTTT. Translation gives CASSSGARALNEKLFF.

As for this clone: A much more abundant neighbour one base away suggests this may be a read error. The same CDR3 is also encoded by other DNA sequences in this sample. V is TRBV20-1 and J is TRBJ1-1; D is undetermined. Germline CDR1 reads DFQATT; CDR2 reads SNEGSKA (reference sequence). The CDR3 runs to 11 residues. Trimming stripped 2 bases from V and 3 bases from J, with 4 bases between. CDR3 sequence (DNA): TGCAGTGCTAGACAGGACACTGAAGCTTTCTTT. It specifies CSARQDTEAFF.

This clone was observed a few times. The rearrangement uses TRBV19 and TRBJ2-7, with D unresolved. From germline, CDR1 is LNHDA and CDR2 SQIVND (reference sequence). The CDR3 consists of 12 residues. Trimming took 3 bases from V and 7 from J, leaving 10 bases between them. The CDR3: CASSITLGEQYF. CDR3 nucleotides: TGTGCCAGTAGTATTACGCTCGGGGAGCAGTACTTC.

This clone came up a few times. The CDR3 is CASSRDRYTF. CDR3 DNA sequence: TGTGCCAGCAGTAGAGATCGCTACACCTTC. The chain has TRBV28 and TRBJ1-2; no clear D. Trimming left V 5 bases short and J 9 bases short, with 7 bases between. This CDR3 contains 10 residues. Germline values: CDR1 MDHEN, CDR2 SYDVKM.

This clone was detected only a few times. The chain combines TRBV30 with TRBJ1-1; the D gene is possibly TRBD1 (5 bases). The germline CDR1 and CDR2 sequences are GTSNPN and SVGIG (reference sequence). The ends were cut back, 4 bases at V and 2 bases at J, with 11 bases in the middle. The CDR3 is 13 amino acids. CDR3: CAWNGQVNTEAFF. As DNA, the CDR3 is TGTGCCTGGAATGGACAAGTTAACACTGAAGCTTTCTTT.